This T cell receptor beta chain was identified during a study of neurological immune-mediated disorders. V gave up 4 bases and J gave up 7 bases; unmatched junction bases: 11. The CDR3 sequence is 15 residues long. Germline loops: CDR1 MNHEY, CDR2 SVGAGI. Regarding the study as a whole: When grouped phylogenetically, the repertoires of 18 of the 34 multiple sclerosis patients fell together in one related-CDR3 cluster, which is a possible signature. The greatest TCR clonal expansion occurred in HTLV-1-associated myelopathy and the least in multiple sclerosis, which fell below healthy controls.

Stored at -80 C, 2 million PBMCs were the source of the unsorted libraries. This clonotype was picked up many times. What it binds is not known. The cDNA came from 5'RACE, which used 10-nucleotide random UMIs. MiXCR was run by TCRdb on the 5' RACE reads, yielding one entry per CDR3 protein. The sample carries approximately 52,000 distinct CDR3 sequences, approximately 3.5% recorded once. The J gene is TRBJ2-7, the V gene TRBV6-5; 9 nucleotides agree with TRBD1. Material for sequencing was PBMCs. This receptor was taken from a man between 35 and 55 years old with multiple sclerosis. The CDR3 is CASSFAPGTGREQYF. The CDR3 bases are TGTGCCAGCAGTTTCGCCCCCGGGACAGGGAGGGAGCAGTACTTC.